This T cell receptor (beta chain) was identified in a study of OX40 agonist ivuxolimab in advanced cancers. Across the whole study: Ivuxolimab was administered intravenously to patients at 0.01 to 10 mg/kg every 2 weeks.

Regarding this clone: The target antigen is unknown.

The CDR3 contains 15 residues. V was trimmed by 1 base and J by 0 bases, leaving 10 bases between them. The germline V gene encodes CDR1 SGHTA and CDR2 FQGNSA. Profiling relied on immunoSEQ multiplex PCR, and the TCRdb table lists in-frame clones only, not all of them. Found here are about 16,000 clones, nearly 95% of them singletons; the top ten hold roughly 7.6%. Broader study findings: CD8+ T cells showed, on average, more clonal expansion than CD4+ cells. Among the least clonally expanded were partial responders at 0.1-3.0 mg/kg.

The origin of this receptor is an adult with an advanced solid tumor such as melanoma, head and neck, liver or kidney cancer. This sample comprised CD4+ or CD8+ T cells sorted from blood, obtained in a trial of the OX40 agonist ivuxolimab. J is TRBJ2-7 and V is TRBV7-2; D possibly corresponds to TRBD1 (5 bases). The CDR3 nucleotides are TGTGCCAGCAGCTTAGGGGGCCCCCCCTCCTACGAGCAGTACTTC. Its translation is CASSLGGPPSYEQYF. Looking up the rest from reference TRBV7-2 and TRBJ2-7 gives the full variable domain: GAGVSQSPSNKVTEKGKDVELRCDPISGHTALYWYRQSLGQGLEFLIYFQGNSAPDKSGLPSDRFSAERTGGSVSTLTIQRTQQEDSAVYLCASSLGGPPSYEQYFGPGTRLTVT.